A single T cell receptor (beta chain) is shown here with its context. Clones were sequenced by immunoSEQ multiplex PCR, and TCRdb holds only the in-frame ones, with some missing. This sample has about 73,000 clones, with around 93% found just once. The sample belongs to a study of technical replicates of blood from a handful of donors. Germline-derived CDR1 and CDR2 are SGHNT and YYREEE (reference sequence). Trimming cost V 0 bases and J 8 bases, with 14 bases left between them. The CDR3 has 14 amino acids. Sequencing used T cells isolated from PBMCs. This clonotype was obtained from a human donor in good health. The chain uses TRBV5-4 and TRBJ1-2; weak D call: TRBD1 (5 bases). The CDR3 bases are TGTGCCAGCAGCTTGGCCCAGGGTAAACACGGCTACACCTTC. It codes for CASSLAQGKHGYTF. The whole variable domain, filled in from reference TRBV5-4 and TRBJ1-2, reads ETGVTQSPTHLIKTRGQQVTLRCSSQSGHNTVSWYQQALGQGPQFIFQYYREEENGRGNFPPRFSGLQFPNYSSELNVNALELDDSALYLCASSLAQGKHGYTFGSGTRLTVV.